These T cell receptor beta chains were read from a single sample in a study of cytomegalovirus exposure and HLA in healthy donors. Some clones are missing from TCRdb's copy, which holds only in-frame ones; the method was immunoSEQ multiplex PCR. The table has over 85,000 clones, around 78% seen once; the top ten hold 2.5% to 3%. Sequencing was carried out using PBMCs. The receptors come from a man in his forties or fifties in good health and CMV-seronegative. CDR3s include the opening cysteine and the closing phenylalanine or tryptophan. A D gene is named only where the DNA matches it firmly. Size is omitted from some rows. Given values are once, few, many or a class for expanded clones.

v_gene: TRBV13
abundance: -
j_gene: TRBJ1-4
d_gene: -
CDR3nt: TGTGCCAGCAGTCTAAGTTGGACTAATGAAAAACTGTTTTTT
CDR3aa: CASSLSWTNEKLFF

v_gene: TRBV7-9
abundance: -
j_gene: TRBJ1-4
d_gene: -
CDR3nt: TGTGTCAGCAGCTTTTCAGTCTCTCATGAAAAACTGTTTTTT
CDR3aa: CVSSFSVSHEKLFF

v_gene: TRBV10-1
abundance: -
j_gene: TRBJ2-7
d_gene: -
CDR3nt: TGCGCCAGCAGTCCGACAGACTCCTACGAGCAGTACTTC
CDR3aa: CASSPTDSYEQYF

v_gene: TRBV11-2
abundance: few
j_gene: TRBJ2-1
d_gene: TRBD2
CDR3nt: TGTGCCAGCAGCTTAGGGCGGGGGGGCCGCGAGCAGTTCTTC
CDR3aa: CASSLGRGGREQFF

v_gene: TRBV9
abundance: -
j_gene: TRBJ2-1
d_gene: TRBD2
CDR3nt: TGTGCCAGCAGCGTAAGCTGGGGGGGGAGCTCCTACAATGAGCAGTTCTTC
CDR3aa: CASSVSWGGSSYNEQFF

v_gene: TRBV27
abundance: once
j_gene: TRBJ1-6
d_gene: TRBD1
CDR3nt: TGTGCCAGCAGGACAGGGCAGGGCTCCTATAATTCACCCCTCCACTTT
CDR3aa: CASRTGQGSYNSPLHF

v_gene: TRBV7-8
abundance: once
j_gene: TRBJ2-7
d_gene: TRBD2
CDR3nt: TGTGCCAGCAGCTTAGAGCGAGCGGGGGGCGTCTACGAGCAGTACTTC
CDR3aa: CASSLERAGGVYEQYF

v_gene: TRBV7-9
abundance: -
j_gene: TRBJ2-3
d_gene: -
CDR3nt: TGTGCCATCCCTCGGCAGGACACAGATACGCAGTATTTT
CDR3aa: CAIPRQDTDTQYF

v_gene: TRBV7-2
abundance: -
j_gene: TRBJ1-5
d_gene: -
CDR3nt: TGTGCCAGCAGCTTAGGTGGGCAGGGCGGCAATCAGCCCCAGCATTTT
CDR3aa: CASSLGGQGGNQPQHF

v_gene: TRBV27
abundance: -
j_gene: TRBJ1-5
d_gene: TRBD1
CDR3nt: TGTGCCAGCAGTTTAGAGGGGGACAGGGGCTCTGGGCAGCCCCAGCATTTT
CDR3aa: CASSLEGDRGSGQPQHF

v_gene: TRBV5-1
abundance: -
j_gene: TRBJ1-1
d_gene: -
CDR3nt: TGCGCCAGCAGGTTGACGGATGACAGACTGAACACTGAAGCTTTCTTT
CDR3aa: CASRLTDDRLNTEAFF

v_gene: TRBV2
abundance: -
j_gene: TRBJ2-7
d_gene: -
CDR3nt: TGTGCCAGCATTCAGGGTGGGTACGAGCAGTACTTC
CDR3aa: CASIQGGYEQYF

v_gene: TRBV7-3
abundance: -
j_gene: TRBJ2-3
d_gene: -
CDR3nt: TGTGCCAGCAGCTTTGGGCAAACCACAGATACGCAGTATTTT
CDR3aa: CASSFGQTTDTQYF

v_gene: TRBV11-3
abundance: -
j_gene: TRBJ2-3
d_gene: TRBD2
CDR3nt: TGTGCCAGCAGCTTAAGCGGGGGCCGAGGAGATACGCAGTATTTT
CDR3aa: CASSLSGGRGDTQYF

v_gene: TRBV2
abundance: -
j_gene: TRBJ2-5
d_gene: TRBD2
CDR3nt: TGTGCCAGCAGTAAAGGGAATAGCGGGGGCTCCTGGGAGCAGTACTTC
CDR3aa: CASSKGNSGGSWEQYF

v_gene: TRBV6-5
abundance: -
j_gene: TRBJ2-1
d_gene: -
CDR3nt: TGTGCCAGCAGTTACAGGGGGAGTCCCTACAATGAGCAGTTCTTC
CDR3aa: CASSYRGSPYNEQFF

v_gene: TRBV27
abundance: -
j_gene: TRBJ2-7
d_gene: TRBD1
CDR3nt: TGTGCCAGCAGTTACTCAGGACAGGCCTACTACGAGCAGTACTTC
CDR3aa: CASSYSGQAYYEQYF

v_gene: TRBV10-3
abundance: -
j_gene: TRBJ1-1
d_gene: -
CDR3nt: TGTGCCATCAGTGAGGGACACTTCGTCACTGAAGCTTTCTTT
CDR3aa: CAISEGHFVTEAFF

v_gene: TRBV6-1
abundance: -
j_gene: TRBJ1-2
d_gene: -
CDR3nt: TGTGCCAGCAGTGAAAACTTCGGGAACTATGGCTACACCTTC
CDR3aa: CASSENFGNYGYTF

v_gene: TRBV4-2
abundance: -
j_gene: TRBJ1-6
d_gene: TRBD1
CDR3nt: TGTGCCAGCAGCCAATCAGGGGGCAAGGGGGATTCACCCCTCCACTTT
CDR3aa: CASSQSGGKGDSPLHF

v_gene: TRBV6-5
abundance: -
j_gene: TRBJ1-3
d_gene: -
CDR3nt: TGTGCCAGCAGTTACTCGCAGATTTCTGGAAACACCATATATTTT
CDR3aa: CASSYSQISGNTIYF

v_gene: TRBV5-6
abundance: -
j_gene: TRBJ2-5
d_gene: -
CDR3nt: TGTGCCAGCAGCACGCAGGGTTTACAAGAGACCCAGTACTTC
CDR3aa: CASSTQGLQETQYF

v_gene: TRBV19
abundance: -
j_gene: TRBJ2-7
d_gene: TRBD1
CDR3nt: TGTGCCAGTAGTTTTCGGACAGGGGGTCCCTACGAGCAGTACTTC
CDR3aa: CASSFRTGGPYEQYF

v_gene: TRBV7-6
abundance: -
j_gene: TRBJ2-2
d_gene: TRBD2
CDR3nt: TGTGCCAGCAGCTTAGACCTAGCGGGGGGCAACACCGGGGAGCTGTTTTTT
CDR3aa: CASSLDLAGGNTGELFF

v_gene: TRBV11-2
abundance: -
j_gene: TRBJ2-5
d_gene: -
CDR3nt: TGTGCCAGCAGCCGCACGGGAAGCCAAGAGACCCAGTACTTC
CDR3aa: CASSRTGSQETQYF

v_gene: TRBV30
abundance: few
j_gene: TRBJ2-7
d_gene: TRBD1
CDR3nt: TGTGCCTGGAGCCGAAACAGGGGCGAGCAGTACTTC
CDR3aa: CAWSRNRGEQYF

v_gene: TRBV19
abundance: -
j_gene: TRBJ2-2
d_gene: TRBD1
CDR3nt: TGTGCCAGTAGTACCCGGGACAGGGGGCTGACCGGGGAGCTGTTTTTT
CDR3aa: CASSTRDRGLTGELFF

v_gene: TRBV9
abundance: few
j_gene: TRBJ1-2
d_gene: TRBD1
CDR3nt: TGTGCCAGCAGCGCAAACAGGGGTAACTATGGCTACACCTTC
CDR3aa: CASSANRGNYGYTF

v_gene: TRBV5-1
abundance: -
j_gene: TRBJ2-3
d_gene: -
CDR3nt: TGCGCCAGCAGCGGTCTAGCAAAAGATACGCAGTATTTT
CDR3aa: CASSGLAKDTQYF

v_gene: TRBV4-3
abundance: -
j_gene: TRBJ2-7
d_gene: TRBD2
CDR3nt: TGCGCCAGCAGCCTCAGCGGGGGCTCTTACGAGCAGTACTTC
CDR3aa: CASSLSGGSYEQYF

v_gene: TRBV5-1
abundance: -
j_gene: TRBJ1-1
d_gene: -
CDR3nt: TGCGCCAGCAGCCCGTCGCTACAGGGTCGGATTGGTGTGAACACTGAAGCTTTCTTT
CDR3aa: CASSPSLQGRIGVNTEAFF

v_gene: TRBV5-1
abundance: -
j_gene: TRBJ1-1
d_gene: TRBD1
CDR3nt: TGCGCCAGCAGCTTGTCTTCAGGGGGCACTGAAGCTTTCTTT
CDR3aa: CASSLSSGGTEAFF

v_gene: TRBV7-9
abundance: -
j_gene: TRBJ2-1
d_gene: -
CDR3nt: TGTGCCAGCAGACCAGGGGGGTTCTCCTACAATGAGCAGTTCTTC
CDR3aa: CASRPGGFSYNEQFF

v_gene: TRBV9
abundance: -
j_gene: TRBJ2-7
d_gene: TRBD2
CDR3nt: TGTGCCAGCAGCGTGCGGGGGGGCCTCGCGAACGAGCAGTACTTC
CDR3aa: CASSVRGGLANEQYF

v_gene: TRBV7-3
abundance: few
j_gene: TRBJ1-2
d_gene: -
CDR3nt: TGTGCCAGCAGCTTATCGCCCGGGAATGGCTACACCTTC
CDR3aa: CASSLSPGNGYTF

v_gene: TRBV27
abundance: -
j_gene: TRBJ2-7
d_gene: TRBD1
CDR3nt: TGTGCCAGCAGTTTATCGGCAGGGGGCGTGGACGAGCAGTACTTC
CDR3aa: CASSLSAGGVDEQYF

v_gene: TRBV6-6
abundance: -
j_gene: TRBJ2-7
d_gene: TRBD2
CDR3nt: TGTGCCAGCACCCCCGGACTAGCGGGGCGACACGAGCAGTACTTC
CDR3aa: CASTPGLAGRHEQYF

v_gene: TRBV7-9
abundance: -
j_gene: TRBJ2-1
d_gene: TRBD2
CDR3nt: TGTGCCAGCAGCCGTGGACTAGCGGAGTACAATGAGCAGTTCTTC
CDR3aa: CASSRGLAEYNEQFF

v_gene: TRBV19
abundance: -
j_gene: TRBJ2-7
d_gene: -
CDR3nt: TGTGCCAGTAGTATGCGGGACGCACCGTTCTACGAGCAGTACTTC
CDR3aa: CASSMRDAPFYEQYF

v_gene: TRBV5-3
abundance: -
j_gene: TRBJ1-3
d_gene: TRBD1
CDR3nt: TGTGCCAGAAGCTGGTTAAGACAGGGGGCATATCCTGGAAACACCATATATTTT
CDR3aa: CARSWLRQGAYPGNTIYF

v_gene: TRBV6-6
abundance: -
j_gene: TRBJ2-5
d_gene: TRBD1
CDR3nt: TGTGCCAGCAGTCACCGGGACAGGGGGCAAGAGACCCAGTACTTC
CDR3aa: CASSHRDRGQETQYF

v_gene: TRBV27
abundance: few
j_gene: TRBJ2-3
d_gene: TRBD2
CDR3nt: TGTGCCAGCAGTTTATTGCCTAGCGGGGGGGCGGATACGCAGTATTTT
CDR3aa: CASSLLPSGGADTQYF